These T cell receptor beta chains were read from a single sample in a study of T-cell memory formation after mild COVID-19. TCRdb reprocessed the 5' RACE reads with MiXCR, giving one entry per CDR3 protein. The repertoire holds 550,000 to 700,000 distinct CDR3 sequences, with under 20% as singletons. Sequenced sample: PBMCs or a T cell subset sorted from them (not recorded which). Receptors were obtained from an adult woman who had mild COVID-19 (a few samples of this study predate the infection). Cell type and time point are not known. Both conserved end residues are part of each CDR3.

v_gene	CDR3aa
TRBV7-6	CASSLLSAARSYNEQFF
TRBV7-8	CASSLRVEVLAKNIQYF
TRBV29-1	CSAETGPYAEAFF
TRBV12-3/TRBV12-4	CASSPGTGGYGEQFF
TRBV2	CASSEAGTGELFF
TRBV24-1	CEETSGSAPYNEQFF
TRBV3-1	CASSRGGLRTEAFF
TRBV12-3/TRBV12-4	CASSLGLVPSGRAVRETQYF
TRBV5-1	CASSHTYGTGESEKLFF
TRBV6-6	CASSKDRGLDTDTQYF
TRBV12-3/TRBV12-4	CASSLARVETQYF
TRBV5-1	CASSAGQGPGYTF
TRBV4-1	CASSQEPPINTYTF
TRBV18	CASSPRQGISDEQFF
TRBV7-8	CASSPRTAAYEQYF
TRBV12-5	CASGLAGLNNEQFF
TRBV7-6	CASSLVGTLETQYF
TRBV20-1	CSAQTGIYGYTF
TRBV7-6	CASSRGLAGVSEQFF
TRBV19	CASKDGPTDTQYF
TRBV12-3/TRBV12-4	CASSSGREQYF
TRBV7-9	CASSLARIGHLQETQYF
TRBV7-6	CASSLGGGGRSPLHF
TRBV11-1	CASSPQRTYSIYEQYF
TRBV7-8	CASQGRPGGVETQYF
TRBV4-3	CASSRVAGGIGADTQYF
TRBV29-1	CSVSDPSGIYF
TRBV7-9	CASSSTGPVLEEYF
TRBV5-5	CASSLDLNTEAFF
TRBV27	CASSLWQGILNEQFF
TRBV18	CASSAVVFAPGSYNEQFF
TRBV4-3	CASSQVRGQGSRYTEAFF
TRBV7-9	CASSPRGTSTDTQYF
TRBV4-2	CASSQEDTRGLYEQYF
TRBV5-4	CASSGLSNEKLFF
TRBV6-5	CASSYPETGGSYEQYF
TRBV19	CASARGFYEQYF
TRBV3-1	CASSLTSRNSYEQYF
TRBV30	CAWGRTSVGQPQHF
TRBV5-1	CASSLPGYRSGANVLTF
TRBV15	CATSSTRDDTDTQYF
TRBV5-5	CASSSRQGSPLHF
TRBV3-1	CASSQGDRPEAFF
TRBV7-8	CASSYWDRAPYEQYF
TRBV7-2	CASIRRAGPINTEAFF
TRBV4-2	CASSQDDSGYEQYF
TRBV5-5	CASSPRRATNTGELFF
TRBV7-2	CASSFRQGYNEQFF